The subject of this entry is one T cell receptor beta chain. These data are taken from a study of T cell changes during pregnancy in multiple sclerosis. TCRdb's table, derived via immunoSEQ multiplex PCR, lists solely in-frame clones and lacks some. Of 55,000 to 65,000 clones in the sample, roughly 92% were seen once. This CDR3 contains 13 residues. The V gene lost 4 bases and the J gene lost 6 bases, with 13 bases spanning the gap. Germline loops: CDR1 MGHRA, CDR2 YSYEKL. Sequences were derived from peripheral blood, sampled in the second trimester of pregnancy. This receptor was obtained from a female donor with multiple sclerosis, enrolled in a pregnancy study. The chain recombines TRBV4-1 with TRBJ2-7; maybe TRBD2 (6 bases). Written as DNA, the CDR3 is TGCGCCAGCAGCCTTCCCCTCGGGGGCGAGCAGTACTTC. Translated: CASSLPLGGEQYF.